Presented here are 9 T cell receptor beta chains from one specimen sequenced in a study of blood T cell repertoires in COVID-19. Assay used: immunoSEQ multiplex PCR; TCRdb lists only in-frame clones, some missing. There are roughly 16,000 clones in the sample; 80% to 90% occur only once, and under 13% lies in the top ten. Sequenced material: peripheral blood. These receptor sequences come from an elderly man with acute or convalescent COVID-19.

The chain has TRBV11-2 and TRBJ2-5; TRBD2 matches 8 bases. Germline CDR1 is SGHAT and CDR2 is FQNNGV. This CDR3 region has 13 residues. V lost 3 bases and J lost 4; bases outside the gene matches: 1. CDR3 sequence: CASSFGGAETQYF. The CDR3 DNA reads TGTGCCAGCAGCTTCGGGGGGGCAGAGACCCAGTACTTC.

This chain uses TRBV5-1 with TRBJ1-6; TRBD1 agrees at 12 bases. This CDR3 is 17 amino acids long. The V segment lost 4 bases and the J segment 2 bases; nucleotides outside the gene matches: 4. Looked up from germline, CDR1 is SGHRS and CDR2 is YFSETQ. Written as DNA, the CDR3 is TGCGCCAGCAGCGGGGGACAGGGGGCAACCTATAATTCACCCCTCCACTTT. Encoded protein: CASSGGQGATYNSPLHF.

The J gene is TRBJ1-4, the V gene TRBV19; 8 nucleotides line up with TRBD1. The CDR3 is 15 residues long. CDR1 is LNHDA, CDR2 SQIVND, per germline (reference sequence). V lost 5 bases to trimming and J lost 7 bases; unmatched junction nucleotides: 9. The CDR3, as DNA: TGTGCCAGTAGTTCTTTTGGGACAGGTCGTGAAAAACTGTTTTTT. This sequence encodes CASSSFGTGREKLFF.

This chain joins TRBV19 and TRBJ2-2, with TRBD1 matching 8 bases. Trimming at V came to 5 bases and at J to 0 bases, leaving 5 bases not matched to a gene. Germline loops: CDR1 LNHDA, CDR2 SQIVND (reference sequence). This CDR3 has 16 residues. CDR3 sequence: CASSSLDRANTGELFF. CDR3 DNA sequence: TGTGCCAGTAGTTCCTTGGACAGGGCGAACACCGGGGAGCTGTTTTTT. The complete variable domain, with remaining parts taken from reference TRBV19 and TRBJ2-2, reads DGGITQSPKYLFRKEGQNVTLSCEQNLNHDAMYWYRQDPGQGLRLIYYSQIVNDFQKGDIAEGYSVSREKKESFPLTVTSAQKNPTAFYLCASSSLDRANTGELFFGEGSRLTVL.

The V and J genes are TRBV6-5 and TRBJ1-6; possibly TRBD1 for D (5 bases). V lost 5 bases to trimming and J lost 3 bases, with 8 bases between them. The CDR3 spans 14 residues. Germline CDR1 is MNHEY and CDR2 is SVGAGI. This CDR3 reads CASSQTVYNSPLHF. The CDR3, as DNA: TGTGCCAGCAGTCAGACAGTCTATAATTCACCCCTCCACTTT.

V and J are TRBV6-6 and TRBJ2-7; D gene ambiguous. V was pared by 0 bases and J by 6 bases, with 6 bases between. The CDR3 is 12 amino acids. CDR1 and CDR2 (germline): MNHNY, SVGAGI (reference sequence). CDR3 sequence (DNA): TGTGCCAGCAGTTACTCAGCAAGCGAGCAGTACTTC. Amino acid sequence: CASSYSASEQYF.

The CDR3 sequence is CASTVANEQFF. DNA for the CDR3: TGTGCCAGCACCGTAGCGAATGAGCAGTTCTTC. The chain carries TRBV12-3 or TRBV12-4 and TRBJ2-1; tentatively, D is TRBD2 (5 bases). Trimming took off 7 bases at V and 7 bases at J, with 8 bases between the two ends. CDR3 size: 11 residues.

This clone was seen a few times. The chain carries TRBV7-2 and TRBJ1-3; maybe TRBD1 (5 bases). The germline V and J ends were trimmed by 1 base and 0 bases, with 10 bases remaining between them. This CDR3 contains 16 residues. Germline loops: CDR1 SGHTA, CDR2 FQGNSA. The CDR3 loop reads CASSLVGGASGNTIYF. CDR3 bases: TGTGCCAGCAGCTTAGTAGGAGGGGCCTCTGGAAACACCATATATTTT.

This sequence joins TRBV3-1 (or the pseudogene TRBV3-2) and TRBJ2-7; 9 bases agree with TRBD2. CDR1 is LGHDT, CDR2 YNNKEL, per germline (reference sequence). This CDR3 is built from 15 residues. Trimming cost V 5 bases and J 2 bases; bases outside gene matches: 7. CDR3 sequence reads: CASSSLSSGTYEQYF. The CDR3 DNA reads TGTGCCAGCAGCTCATTATCTAGCGGGACCTACGAGCAGTACTTC.